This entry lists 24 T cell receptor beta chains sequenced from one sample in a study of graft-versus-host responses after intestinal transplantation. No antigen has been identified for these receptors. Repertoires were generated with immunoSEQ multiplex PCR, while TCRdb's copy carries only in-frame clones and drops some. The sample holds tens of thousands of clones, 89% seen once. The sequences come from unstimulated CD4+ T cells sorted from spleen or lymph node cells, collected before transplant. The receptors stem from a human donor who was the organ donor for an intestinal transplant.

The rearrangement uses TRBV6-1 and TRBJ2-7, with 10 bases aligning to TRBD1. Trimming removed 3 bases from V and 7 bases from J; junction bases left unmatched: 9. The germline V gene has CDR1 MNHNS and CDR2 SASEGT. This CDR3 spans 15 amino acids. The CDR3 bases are TGTGCCAGCAGTGACCAAACCCGGACAGGGGGTGAGCAGTACTTC. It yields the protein CASSDQTRTGGEQYF.

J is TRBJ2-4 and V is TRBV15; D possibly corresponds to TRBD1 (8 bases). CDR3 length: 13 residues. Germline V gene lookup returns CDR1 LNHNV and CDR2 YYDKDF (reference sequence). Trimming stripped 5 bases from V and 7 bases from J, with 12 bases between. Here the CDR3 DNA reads TGTGCCACCAGCTTACAGGGGGGGAACATTCAGTACTTC. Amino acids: CATSLQGGNIQYF.

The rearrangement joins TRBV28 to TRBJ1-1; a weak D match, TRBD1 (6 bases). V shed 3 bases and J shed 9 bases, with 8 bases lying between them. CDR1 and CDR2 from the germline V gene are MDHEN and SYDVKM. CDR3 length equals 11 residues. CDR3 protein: CASSFQGKAFF. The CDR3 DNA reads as TGTGCCAGCAGTTTTCAGGGGAAAGCTTTCTTT.

CDR3 protein: CAWSRQGSNYGYTF. CDR3 DNA: TGTGCCTGGAGTCGACAGGGGTCTAACTATGGCTACACCTTC. The chain is built from TRBV30 and TRBJ1-2, with 8 bases aligning to TRBD1. The junction had 2 bases not matched to a gene; V was cut back by 2 bases and J by 0 bases. The CDR3 runs to 14 residues. CDR1 is GTSNPN, CDR2 SVGIG, per germline (reference sequence).

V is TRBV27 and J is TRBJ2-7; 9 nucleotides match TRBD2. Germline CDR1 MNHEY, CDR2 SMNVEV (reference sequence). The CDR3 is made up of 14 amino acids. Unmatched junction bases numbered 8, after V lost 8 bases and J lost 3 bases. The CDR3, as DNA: TGTGCCAGCCAAACCCTAGCGGGGTTCTACGAGCAGTACTTC. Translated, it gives CASQTLAGFYEQYF.

The CDR3 nucleotides are TGCGCCAGCAGCTTGGACTCCCGCCGGTCCACCGGGGAGCTGTTTTTT. Protein: CASSLDSRRSTGELFF. The chain uses TRBV5-1 and TRBJ2-2; D unclear. V lost 0 bases to trimming and J lost 4 bases, with 13 bases between them. Germline V lookup: CDR1 SGHRS, CDR2 YFSETQ. CDR3 length equals 16 residues.

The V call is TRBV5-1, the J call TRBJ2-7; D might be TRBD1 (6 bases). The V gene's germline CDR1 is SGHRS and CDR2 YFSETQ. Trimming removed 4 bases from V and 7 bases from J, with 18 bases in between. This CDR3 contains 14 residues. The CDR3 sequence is CASSPLSEGEEQYF. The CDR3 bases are TGCGCCAGCAGCCCGCTGAGTGAGGGGGAAGAGCAGTACTTC.

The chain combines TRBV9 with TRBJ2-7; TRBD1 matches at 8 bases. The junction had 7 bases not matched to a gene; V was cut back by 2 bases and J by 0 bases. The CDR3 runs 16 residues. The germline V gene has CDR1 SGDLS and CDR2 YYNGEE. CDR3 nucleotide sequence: TGTGCCAGCAGCGTGGGGACAGGAGGGCACTCCTACGAGCAGTACTTC. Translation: CASSVGTGGHSYEQYF.

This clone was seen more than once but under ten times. For the CDR3, the DNA is TGCACCTCCGGACAGGGTGGCTACACCTTC. Residues: CTSGQGGYTF. V usage is TRBV20-1 and J usage is TRBJ1-2, with 8 bases fitting TRBD1. The V gene's germline CDR1 is DFQATT and CDR2 SNEGSKA (reference sequence). CDR3 size: 10 residues.

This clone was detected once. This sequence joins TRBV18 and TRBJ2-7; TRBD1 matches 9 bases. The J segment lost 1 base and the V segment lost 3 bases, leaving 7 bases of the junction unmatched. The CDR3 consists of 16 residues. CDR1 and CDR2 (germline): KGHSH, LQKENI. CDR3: CASSPFRTGDSYEQYF. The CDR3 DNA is TGTGCCAGCTCACCTTTCAGGACAGGGGATTCCTACGAGCAGTACTTC.

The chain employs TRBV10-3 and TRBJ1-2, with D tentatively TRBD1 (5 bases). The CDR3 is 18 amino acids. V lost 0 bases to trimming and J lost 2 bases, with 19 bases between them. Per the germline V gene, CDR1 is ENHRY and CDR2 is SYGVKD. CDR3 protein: CAISESKVGGGANYGYTF. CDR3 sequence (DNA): TGTGCCATCAGTGAGTCGAAAGTGGGCGGAGGGGCGAACTATGGCTACACCTTC.

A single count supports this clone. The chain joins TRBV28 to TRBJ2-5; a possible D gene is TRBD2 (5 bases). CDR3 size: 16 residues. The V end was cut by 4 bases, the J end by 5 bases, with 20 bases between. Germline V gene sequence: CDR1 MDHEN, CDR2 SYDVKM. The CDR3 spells CASSSTFPGSRETQYF. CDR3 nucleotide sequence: TGTGCCAGCAGTTCCACCTTTCCGGGAAGCAGGGAGACCCAGTACTTC.

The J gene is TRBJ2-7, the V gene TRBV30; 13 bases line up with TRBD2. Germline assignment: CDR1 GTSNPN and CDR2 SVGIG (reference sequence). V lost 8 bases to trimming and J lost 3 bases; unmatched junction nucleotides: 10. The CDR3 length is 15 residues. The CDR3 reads CAGRTSGSAGYEQYF. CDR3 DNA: TGTGCCGGTCGGACTAGCGGGAGCGCAGGCTACGAGCAGTACTTC. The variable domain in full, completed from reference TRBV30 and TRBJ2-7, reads SQTIHQWPATLVQPVGSPLSLECTVEGTSNPNLYWYRQAAGRGLQLLFYSVGIGQISSEVPQNLSASRPQDRQFILSSKKLLLSDSGFYLCAGRTSGSAGYEQYFGPGTRLTVT.

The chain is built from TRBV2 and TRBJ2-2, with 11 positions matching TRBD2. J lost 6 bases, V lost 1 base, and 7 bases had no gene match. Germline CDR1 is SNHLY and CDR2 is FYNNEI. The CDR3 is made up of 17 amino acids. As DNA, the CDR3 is TGTGCCAGCAGTGAAGGGGCTAGCGGGAGGTCGGCCGGGGAGCTGTTTTTT. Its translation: CASSEGASGRSAGELFF.

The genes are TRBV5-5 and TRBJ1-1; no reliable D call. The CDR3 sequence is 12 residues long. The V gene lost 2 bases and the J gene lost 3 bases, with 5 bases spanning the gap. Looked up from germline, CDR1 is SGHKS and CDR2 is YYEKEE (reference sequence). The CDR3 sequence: CASSLFDTEAFF. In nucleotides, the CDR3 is TGTGCCAGCAGCTTATTCGACACTGAAGCTTTCTTT.

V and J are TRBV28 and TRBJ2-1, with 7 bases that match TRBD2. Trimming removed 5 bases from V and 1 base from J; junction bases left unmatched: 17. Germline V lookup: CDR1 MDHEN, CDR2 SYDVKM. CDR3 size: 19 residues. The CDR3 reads CASSPPPGGGSISYNEQFF. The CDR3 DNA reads TGTGCCAGCAGTCCACCCCCTGGAGGCGGGAGTATTTCCTACAATGAGCAGTTCTTC.

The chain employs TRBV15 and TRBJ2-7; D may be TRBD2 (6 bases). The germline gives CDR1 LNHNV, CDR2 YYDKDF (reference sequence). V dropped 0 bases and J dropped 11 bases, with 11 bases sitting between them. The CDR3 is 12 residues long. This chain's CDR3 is CATSRDRETKYF. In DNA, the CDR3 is TGTGCCACCAGCAGAGACCGGGAGACGAAGTACTTC.

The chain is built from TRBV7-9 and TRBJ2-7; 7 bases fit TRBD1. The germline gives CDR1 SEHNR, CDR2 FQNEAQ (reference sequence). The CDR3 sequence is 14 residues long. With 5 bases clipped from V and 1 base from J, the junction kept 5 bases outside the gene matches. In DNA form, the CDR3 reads TGTGCCAGCAGCCCTCAGGGGGTTTCCTACGAGCAGTACTTC. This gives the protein CASSPQGVSYEQYF.

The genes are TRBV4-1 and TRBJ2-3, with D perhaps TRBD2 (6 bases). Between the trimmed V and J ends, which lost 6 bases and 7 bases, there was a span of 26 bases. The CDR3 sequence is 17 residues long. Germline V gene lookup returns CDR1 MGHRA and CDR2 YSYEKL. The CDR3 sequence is CASRWDFPNADTNTQYF. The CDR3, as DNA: TGCGCCAGCAGGTGGGACTTCCCGAACGCCGATACGAATACGCAGTATTTT.

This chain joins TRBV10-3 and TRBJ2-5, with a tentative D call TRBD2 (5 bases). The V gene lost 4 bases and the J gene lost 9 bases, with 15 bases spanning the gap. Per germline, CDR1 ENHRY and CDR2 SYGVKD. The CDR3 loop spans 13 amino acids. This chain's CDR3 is CAISVDPRRAQYF. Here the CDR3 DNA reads TGTGCCATCAGTGTCGACCCCCGGCGGGCCCAGTACTTC.

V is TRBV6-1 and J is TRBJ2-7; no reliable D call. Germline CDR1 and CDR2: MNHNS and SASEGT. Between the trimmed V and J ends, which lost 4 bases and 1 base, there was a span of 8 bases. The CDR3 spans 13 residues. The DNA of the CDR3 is TGTGCCAGCAGTGGAAAGGAGTCCTACGAGCAGTACTTC. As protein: CASSGKESYEQYF.

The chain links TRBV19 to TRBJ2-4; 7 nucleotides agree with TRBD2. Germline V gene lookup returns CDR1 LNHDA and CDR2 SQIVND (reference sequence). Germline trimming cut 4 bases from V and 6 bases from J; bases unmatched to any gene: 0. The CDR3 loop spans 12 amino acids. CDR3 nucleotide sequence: TGTGCCAGTAGTACGGGAGGAAACATTCAGTACTTC. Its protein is CASSTGGNIQYF.

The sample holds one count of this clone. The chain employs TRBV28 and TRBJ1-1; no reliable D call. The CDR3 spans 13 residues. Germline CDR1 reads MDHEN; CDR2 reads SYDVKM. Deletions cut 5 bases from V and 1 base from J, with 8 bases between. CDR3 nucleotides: TGTGCCAGCAGTCCCCCGGGGAACACTGAAGCTTTCTTT. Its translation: CASSPPGNTEAFF.

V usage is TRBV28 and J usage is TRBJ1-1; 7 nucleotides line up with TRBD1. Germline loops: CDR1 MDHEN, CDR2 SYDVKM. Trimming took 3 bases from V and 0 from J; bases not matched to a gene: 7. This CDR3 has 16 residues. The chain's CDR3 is CASSFWDRDLNTEAFF. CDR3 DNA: TGTGCCAGCAGTTTTTGGGACAGAGATTTGAACACTGAAGCTTTCTTT.